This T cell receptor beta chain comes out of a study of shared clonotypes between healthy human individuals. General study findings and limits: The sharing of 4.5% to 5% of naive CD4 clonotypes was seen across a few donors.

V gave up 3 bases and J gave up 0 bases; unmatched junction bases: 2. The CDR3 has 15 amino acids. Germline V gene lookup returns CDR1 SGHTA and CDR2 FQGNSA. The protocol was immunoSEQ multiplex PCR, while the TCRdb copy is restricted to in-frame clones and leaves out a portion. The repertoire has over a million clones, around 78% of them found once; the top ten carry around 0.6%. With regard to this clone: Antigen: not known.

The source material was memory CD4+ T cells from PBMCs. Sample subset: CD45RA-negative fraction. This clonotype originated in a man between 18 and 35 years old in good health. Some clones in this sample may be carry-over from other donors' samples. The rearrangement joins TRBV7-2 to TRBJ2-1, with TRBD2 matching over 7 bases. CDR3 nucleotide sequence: TGTGCCAGCAGCTTCGGGAGGAGCTCCTACAATGAGCAGTTCTTC. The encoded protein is CASSFGRSSYNEQFF.